The 23 T cell receptor beta chains below were found in one sample sequenced in a study of T cell repertoires in cytomegalovirus infection. One entry per CDR3 protein results from TCRdb running MiXCR on the reads. The sample lists a few hundred thousand distinct CDR3 sequences; 9.5% were seen once. Input material: PBMCs. Source of these receptors: a human donor in good health (CMV status not recorded). Some clones in this sample may be carry-over from other donors' samples.

This clonotype was counted at least ten times. This chain links TRBV7-2 with TRBJ2-3; 8 positions match TRBD2. Germline V gives CDR1 SGHTA, CDR2 FQGNSA. This CDR3 has 16 residues. The ends lost 5 bases at V and 5 bases at J; junction bases unmatched: 12. CDR3 in amino acids: CASSQASGGGRDTQYF. Here the CDR3 DNA reads TGTGCCAGCAGCCAGGCCTCGGGGGGGGGCCGAGATACGCAGTATTTT.

The J gene is TRBJ1-1, the V gene TRBV9; 7 bases agree with TRBD1. Trimming at V came to 4 bases and at J to 3 bases, leaving 3 bases not matched to a gene. The CDR3 has 13 residues. Germline values: CDR1 SGDLS, CDR2 YYNGEE. CDR3: CASSYRGDTEAFF. CDR3 sequence (DNA): TGTGCCAGCAGCTACAGGGGTGACACTGAAGCTTTCTTT.

The table lists this clonotype with a few counts. This sequence joins TRBV20-1 and TRBJ1-1, with unresolved D. This CDR3 contains 12 residues. CDR1 and CDR2 (germline): DFQATT, SNEGSKA (reference sequence). V lost 5 bases and J lost 4, with 11 bases in between. The CDR3 nucleotides read TGCAGTGCTGGCGGAGACTTCACTGAAGCTTTCTTT. Translating it yields CSAGGDFTEAFF.

This clonotype was found many times. The gene calls are TRBV7-6 and TRBJ2-1; no firm D call. The CDR3 length is 12 residues. Trimming cost V 1 base and J 8 bases, with 6 bases left between them. Germline loops: CDR1 SGHVS, CDR2 FNYEAQ. The CDR3 here is CASSLVAHEQFF. CDR3 bases: TGTGCCAGCAGCTTAGTGGCCCATGAGCAGTTCTTC.

This clonotype was observed at least ten times. This chain links TRBV2 with TRBJ2-1, with 7 bases aligning to TRBD2. J gave up 0 bases and V 2 bases, and 1 base lay outside the gene matches. CDR1 is SNHLY and CDR2 is FYNNEI in the germline V gene. This CDR3 comprises 15 residues. The DNA for the CDR3 is TGTGCCAGCAGTGAAAGCGGGATCTCCTACAATGAGCAGTTCTTC. Translated, it gives CASSESGISYNEQFF.

This sequence joins TRBV7-9 and TRBJ2-1; TRBD2 matches at 12 bases. Germline CDR1 is SEHNR and CDR2 is FQNEAQ (reference sequence). J gave up 4 bases and V 6 bases, and 10 bases lay outside the gene matches. The CDR3 sequence is 17 residues long. The CDR3 DNA is TGTGCCAGCAGACCGACTAGCGGGGGACCCCTTTACAATGAGCAGTTCTTC. Encoded protein: CASRPTSGGPLYNEQFF. The variable domain in full, completed from reference TRBV7-9 and TRBJ2-1, reads DTGVSQNPRHKITKRGQNVTFRCDPISEHNRLYWYRQTLGQGPEFLTYFQNEAQLEKSRLLSDRFSAERPKGSFSTLEIQRTEQGDSAMYLCASRPTSGGPLYNEQFFGPGTRLTVL.

This clonotype was observed many times. The rearrangement links TRBV4-2 to TRBJ1-6, with 7 nucleotides matching TRBD1. The CDR3 spans 17 residues. Germline loops: CDR1 LGHNA, CDR2 YNFKEQ. J lost 8 bases, V lost 4 bases, and 14 bases had no gene match. The CDR3 loop is CASSLDHRGRQDSPLHF. In DNA form, the CDR3 reads TGTGCCAGCAGCCTAGACCACAGGGGACGACAGGATTCACCCCTCCACTTT.

The chain uses TRBV15 and TRBJ2-7; 8 bases line up with TRBD1. V dropped 0 bases and J dropped 3; count of bases not matched to a gene: 7. The CDR3 consists of 16 residues. The germline V gene has CDR1 LNHNV and CDR2 YYDKDF (reference sequence). CDR3 DNA sequence: TGTGCCACCAGCAGAGACCTCGGACAGGGATACTACGAGCAGTACTTC. It yields the protein CATSRDLGQGYYEQYF.

This clonotype was detected many times. This chain links TRBV7-2 with TRBJ1-1; D unclear. Germline V lookup: CDR1 SGHTA, CDR2 FQGNSA. V lost 5 bases and J lost 7, with 11 bases in between. This CDR3 spans 12 amino acids. CDR3 sequence reads: CASSPRHNEAFF. The CDR3 DNA reads as TGTGCCAGCAGCCCCCGACATAATGAAGCTTTCTTT. Using reference TRBV7-2 and TRBJ1-1 for the parts outside the CDR3, the full variable domain is GAGVSQSPSNKVTEKGKDVELRCDPISGHTALYWYRQSLGQGLEFLIYFQGNSAPDKSGLPSDRFSAERTGGSVSTLTIQRTQQEDSAVYLCASSPRHNEAFFGQGTRLTVV.

This clonotype was counted only a few times. V gene TRBV6-6 combines with J gene TRBJ1-2; perhaps TRBD1 as D (6 bases). The ends were cut back, 7 bases at V and 8 bases at J, with 23 bases in the middle. CDR3 length equals 15 residues. In germline, CDR1 is MNHNY, CDR2 SVGAGI (reference sequence). The CDR3 loop is CASNPTLGGLGGYTF. CDR3 nucleotides: TGTGCCAGCAACCCAACCTTGGGGGGCCTGGGGGGCTACACCTTC.

The V call is TRBV7-6, the J call TRBJ1-4; D remains ambiguous. Germline assignment: CDR1 SGHVS and CDR2 FNYEAQ. This CDR3 region has 15 residues. V lost 2 bases, J lost 6 bases, and 13 bases lay in between. The CDR3 DNA sequence: TGTGCCAGCAGCTTAAGTGAAAGGGTTTATGAAAAACTGTTTTTT. This gives the protein CASSLSERVYEKLFF.

There are many counts of this clonotype. This rearrangement joins TRBV4-3 to TRBJ1-2; D possibly corresponds to TRBD1 (5 bases). Germline V gives CDR1 LGHNA, CDR2 YSLEER. Trimming removed 0 bases from V and 7 bases from J, with 12 bases in between. The CDR3 length is 14 residues. The CDR3 region is CASSQEPGQVGYTF. DNA of the CDR3: TGCGCCAGCAGCCAAGAACCGGGGCAGGTTGGCTACACCTTC.

This clonotype has ten or more counts. The chain combines TRBV28 with TRBJ1-6; 7 nucleotides agree with TRBD1. The CDR3 loop spans 14 amino acids. Germline V lookup: CDR1 MDHEN, CDR2 SYDVKM. V lost 7 bases and J lost 7; bases outside the gene matches: 7. The chain's CDR3 is CASNMDRRNSPLHF. The CDR3 region has the DNA TGTGCCAGCAACATGGACAGGAGGAATTCACCCCTCCACTTT.

The chain couples TRBV28 to TRBJ1-1; D might be TRBD1 (5 bases). The CDR3 is 12 residues long. CDR1 and CDR2 from the germline V gene are MDHEN and SYDVKM. Trimming cost V 6 bases and J 10 bases, with 15 bases left between them. The CDR3 region has the DNA TGTGCCAGCAGGGGGCCTGTGAACTTAGCTTTCTTT. It translates to CASRGPVNLAFF.

The rearrangement uses TRBV9 and TRBJ1-5, with D maybe TRBD1 (6 bases). Germline V lookup: CDR1 SGDLS, CDR2 YYNGEE. V lost 3 bases and J lost 1, with 11 bases in between. The CDR3 covers 15 residues. The CDR3 here is CASSAQGTSNQPQHF. CDR3 DNA sequence: TGTGCCAGCAGCGCCCAGGGGACGAGCAATCAGCCCCAGCATTTT.

The genes are TRBV19 and TRBJ2-1; 7 bases agree with TRBD2. The CDR3 is 16 amino acids. Germline assignment: CDR1 LNHDA and CDR2 SQIVND (reference sequence). Trimming removed 4 bases from V and 5 bases from J; junction bases left unmatched: 11. The DNA for the CDR3 is TGTGCCAGTAGTAACTTGCGGGAGTCAATCCACAATGAGCAGTTCTTC. Its translation: CASSNLRESIHNEQFF. The variable domain in full, with the rest retrieved from reference TRBV19 and TRBJ2-1, is DGGITQSPKYLFRKEGQNVTLSCEQNLNHDAMYWYRQDPGQGLRLIYYSQIVNDFQKGDIAEGYSVSREKKESFPLTVTSAQKNPTAFYLCASSNLRESIHNEQFFGPGTRLTVL.

The chain has TRBV5-1 and TRBJ2-3, with D perhaps assigned TRBD1 or TRBD2 (5 bases each). V was clipped by 4 bases and J by 2 bases, with 8 bases between them. CDR1 and CDR2 (germline): SGHRS, YFSETQ. This CDR3 contains 13 residues. CDR3 sequence (DNA): TGCGCCAGCAGCCGGGACCCCACAGATACGCAGTATTTT. It codes for CASSRDPTDTQYF.

This clonotype was detected ten times or more. The final CDR3 position lacks the conserved phenylalanine or tryptophan, pointing to a likely read error. The genes are TRBV12-3 or TRBV12-4 and TRBJ2-7; unclear D gene. V was clipped by 4 bases and J by 6 bases, with 10 bases between them. The CDR3 runs to 12 residues. The CDR3 DNA sequence: TGTGCCAGCAGTTCAGGATTCGGCGAGCAGTACCTC. Translating gives CASSSGFGEQYL.

In its sample, this clonotype was seen many times. The genes are TRBV14 and TRBJ1-1, with D perhaps TRBD1 (6 bases). The CDR3 spans 14 residues. V was trimmed by 5 bases and J by 4 bases, leaving 14 bases between them. Germline loops: CDR1 SGHDN, CDR2 FVKESK. The CDR3 DNA reads TGTGCCAGCAGCGCCCAACAGGGAGTCACTGAAGCTTTCTTT. As protein: CASSAQQGVTEAFF.

The chain has TRBV14 and TRBJ2-1; tentatively, D is TRBD2 (5 bases). Germline loops: CDR1 SGHDN, CDR2 FVKESK. V gave up 5 bases and J gave up 8 bases, with 10 bases separating them. The CDR3 runs to 12 residues. CDR3 region: CASSAIGDEQFF. CDR3 coding DNA: TGTGCCAGCAGCGCAATCGGGGATGAGCAGTTCTTC. Together with reference TRBV14 and TRBJ2-1, the CDR3 gives the full variable domain: EAGVTQFPSHSVIEKGQTVTLRCDPISGHDNLYWYRRVMGKEIKFLLHFVKESKQDESGMPNNRFLAERTGGTYSTLKVQPAELEDSGVYFCASSAIGDEQFFGPGTRLTVL.

This clonotype was detected many times. The chain joins TRBV7-2 to TRBJ2-2; D not certain. The length of the CDR3 is 14 residues. Germline V CDR1 and CDR2: SGHTA, FQGNSA. Deletions cut 1 base from V and 3 bases from J, with 6 bases between. Here the CDR3 DNA reads TGTGCCAGCAGCTTAGTCCTTGACACCGGGGAGCTGTTTTTT. Translated: CASSLVLDTGELFF.

The chain joins TRBV15 to TRBJ2-5, with D uncertain. The V end was cut by 0 bases, the J end by 6 bases, with 17 bases between. Germline assignment: CDR1 LNHNV and CDR2 YYDKDF (reference sequence). This CDR3 region has 16 residues. The CDR3 coding sequence is TGTGCCACCAGCAGAGAGGCAACGGAACGCGGCAAGACCCAGTACTTC. It is translated as CATSREATERGKTQYF.

This clonotype occurred many times. V gene TRBV4-3 combines with J gene TRBJ2-7; maybe TRBD2 (5 bases). Trimming removed 1 base from V and 0 bases from J, with 16 bases in between. There are 17 residues in the CDR3. CDR1 is LGHNA and CDR2 is YSLEER in the germline V gene. CDR3 sequence: CASSQGGGQLPSYEQYF. The DNA for the CDR3 is TGCGCCAGCAGCCAAGGAGGAGGTCAGCTCCCCTCCTACGAGCAGTACTTC.